A single sample gave rise to the 14 T cell receptor beta chains below, sequenced in a study of shared clonotypes between healthy human individuals (dated by TCRdb to 2020 to 2021). The library was generated by the immunoSEQ multiplex PCR assay. TCRdb holds this immuneACCESS table with in-frame rearrangements only. Some clones are missing; in checked studies, unresolved V genes explain under half, and the rest has no known cause. This sample comprises roughly 1,500,000 clones, roughly 98.5% of them detected only once. About 0.4% of the sample is taken by the ten largest. Sequenced: naive CD4+ T cells sorted from blood. The cell subset or site label, read with the paper, signifies: CD45RA+ positively selected. These receptors were obtained from a man between 25 and 39 years old in good health.

This chain connects TRBV7-2 to TRBJ1-2; maybe TRBD1 (5 bases). V dropped 0 bases and J dropped 5 bases, with 10 bases sitting between them. Germline V gene lookup returns CDR1 SGHTA and CDR2 FQGNSA. This CDR3 contains 14 residues. The CDR3 reads CASSLAGQRYGYTF. The CDR3 DNA reads as TGTGCCAGCAGCTTAGCGGGGCAGAGATATGGCTACACCTTC.

This chain joins TRBV5-5 and TRBJ2-2, with 11 bases fitting TRBD2. With 2 bases clipped from V and 5 bases from J, the junction kept 8 bases outside the gene matches. There are 17 residues in the CDR3. Germline assignment: CDR1 SGHKS and CDR2 YYEKEE (reference sequence). CDR3 coding DNA: TGTGCCAGCAGCTTCACTAGCGGGAGTGTGTGGACCGGGGAGCTGTTTTTT. Its translation: CASSFTSGSVWTGELFF. The full variable domain, in which reference TRBV5-5 and TRBJ2-2 provide the parts outside the CDR3, is DAGVTQSPTHLIKTRGQQVTLRCSPISGHKSVSWYQQVLGQGPQFIFQYYEKEERGRGNFPDRFSARQFPNYSSELNVNALLLGDSALYLCASSFTSGSVWTGELFFGEGSRLTVL.

In the case of this clone: At the DNA level, this CDR3 is encoded by other sequences in the same sample as well. The chain is built from TRBV15 and TRBJ1-5, with unresolved D. This CDR3 spans 13 amino acids. Germline assignment: CDR1 LNHNV and CDR2 YYDKDF (reference sequence). The V end was cut by 1 base, the J end by 6 bases, with 7 bases between. The CDR3 DNA follows: TGTGCCACCAGCAGAGTCGGCGGTCAGCCCCAGCATTTT. Translated, it gives CATSRVGGQPQHF.

The V and J genes are TRBV19 and TRBJ1-1; 7 bases fit TRBD1. Germline V lookup: CDR1 LNHDA, CDR2 SQIVND (reference sequence). Losses at the gene ends were 6 bases for V and 6 bases for J; bases not matched to a gene: 19. The CDR3 runs 17 residues. CDR3: CASRRTTGMGKNPEAFF. The CDR3 DNA reads as TGTGCCAGTAGACGAACGACAGGGATGGGGAAGAATCCTGAAGCTTTCTTT.

Comments on this clone: The same CDR3 arises from other DNA sequences in this sample as well. The chain combines TRBV18 with TRBJ2-7; the D is unclear. Germline V CDR1 and CDR2: KGHSH, LQKENI. Trimming pared 1 base from V and 5 bases from J, leaving 6 bases between. This CDR3 region has 12 residues. CDR3 sequence (DNA): TGTGCCAGCTCACCACTGGGAAACGAGCAGTACTTC. It yields the protein CASSPLGNEQYF.

The rearrangement uses TRBV29-1 and TRBJ1-1; D possibly corresponds to TRBD1 (5 bases). The CDR3 spans 11 residues. Germline V lookup: CDR1 SQVTM, CDR2 ANQGSEA. The V gene lost 4 bases and the J gene lost 10 bases, with 13 bases spanning the gap. The CDR3 protein is CSVGNQGTAFF. CDR3 DNA: TGCAGCGTTGGTAACCAAGGGACAGCTTTCTTT.

CDR3 amino acids: CASSKKRLADNEQFF. CDR3 bases: TGTGCCAGCAGTAAGAAAAGGCTAGCGGACAATGAGCAGTTCTTC. V gene TRBV6-6 combines with J gene TRBJ2-1, with 7 bases lining up with TRBD2. This CDR3 contains 15 residues. Germline CDR1 is MNHNY and CDR2 is SVGAGI (reference sequence). V shed 5 bases and J 5 bases; nucleotides not matched to a gene: 9.

The chain links TRBV11-3 to TRBJ2-2; 10 bases map to TRBD1. There are 17 residues in the CDR3. V gave up 4 bases and J gave up 3 bases; unmatched junction bases: 8. Per the germline V gene, CDR1 is SGHNT and CDR2 is YENEEA. The CDR3 region has the DNA TGTGCCAGCAGCTCCGGGACAGGGGCCTCTGACACCGGGGAGCTGTTTTTT. Its protein is CASSSGTGASDTGELFF.

With regard to this clone: Additional DNA sequences in this sample encode the identical CDR3. The chain has TRBV4-1 and TRBJ2-3, with D perhaps TRBD1 (5 bases). V lost 1 base to trimming and J lost 0 bases, with 8 bases between them. The CDR3 length is 15 residues. Per germline, CDR1 MGHRA and CDR2 YSYEKL. The DNA of the CDR3 is TGCGCCAGCAGCCAAGCAGGGCTGAGCACAGATACGCAGTATTTT. Translation gives CASSQAGLSTDTQYF.

The chain recombines TRBV5-1 with TRBJ2-7; D not certain. Germline CDR1 SGHRS, CDR2 YFSETQ. Trimming pared 0 bases from V and 1 base from J, leaving 20 bases between. The CDR3 spans 18 residues. The CDR3 sequence is CASSLALTRSVGSYEQYF. The CDR3 DNA reads as TGCGCCAGCAGCTTGGCCTTGACACGCTCAGTCGGGTCCTACGAGCAGTACTTC.

To note about this clone: The sample contains more than one DNA sequence encoding this CDR3. This chain links TRBV2 with TRBJ1-1; TRBD1 is a possible D gene (6 bases). Trimming left V 2 bases short and J 1 base short, with 8 bases between. This CDR3 has 14 residues. CDR1 is SNHLY, CDR2 FYNNEI, per germline. For the CDR3, the DNA is TGTGCCAGCAGTGAACAGGGGCGGAACACTGAAGCTTTCTTT. Amino acid sequence: CASSEQGRNTEAFF.

The chain is built from TRBV15 and TRBJ2-1, with D possibly matching TRBD2 (5 bases). CDR1 and CDR2 from the germline V gene are LNHNV and YYDKDF (reference sequence). This CDR3 is built from 16 residues. V was trimmed by 3 bases and J by 9 bases, leaving 21 bases between them. CDR3 sequence: CATSSPGMGPRLEQFF. The CDR3 coding sequence is TGTGCCACCAGCAGCCCGGGGATGGGTCCCAGACTTGAGCAGTTCTTC.

The chain has TRBV28 and TRBJ2-7, with 7 bases that match TRBD1. V was clipped by 7 bases and J by 1 base; unmatched bases: 7. The CDR3 sequence is 14 residues long. Germline assignment: CDR1 MDHEN and CDR2 SYDVKM. CDR3 coding DNA: TGTGCCAGCACCCTTAGGGGGCGGTCCTACGAGCAGTACTTC. Protein: CASTLRGRSYEQYF.

V gene TRBV9 combines with J gene TRBJ2-3; no definite D call. The length of the CDR3 is 14 residues. The germline gives CDR1 SGDLS, CDR2 YYNGEE. The V gene lost 0 bases and the J gene lost 4 bases, with 9 bases spanning the gap. The DNA of the CDR3 is TGTGCCAGCAGCGTAGCTACCACCCCAGATACGCAGTATTTT. It is translated as CASSVATTPDTQYF.